A selection of T cell receptor beta chains follows, all from one sample in a study of blood T cell repertoires in COVID-19. Generated by immunoSEQ multiplex PCR, the TCRdb table keeps only in-frame clones and is missing some. The sample consists of 150,000 to 160,000 clones, around 80% of them appearing once. Specimen: peripheral blood. The origin of the receptors is a woman between 50 and 59 years old with acute or convalescent COVID-19. CDR3s include the opening cysteine and the closing phenylalanine or tryptophan. The D gene is left open where the match is weak. Only some rows state a clone size, as once, few, many or a class for expanded clones.

j_gene | abundance | v_gene | len | d_gene | CDR3aa | CDR3nt
TRBJ2-1 | . | TRBV24-1 | 13 | . | CATRSGSYNEQFF | TGTGCCACCCGATCAGGCTCCTACAATGAGCAGTTCTTC
TRBJ1-6 | . | TRBV15 | 15 | . | CATSRETGLESPLHF | TGTGCCACCAGCAGAGAGACAGGCTTGGAATCACCCCTCCACTTT
TRBJ2-1 | . | TRBV11-1 | 15 | TRBD2 | CASSPGLAGINEQFF | TGTGCCAGCAGCCCGGGACTAGCGGGGATCAATGAGCAGTTCTTC
TRBJ2-1 | . | TRBV2 | 14 | . | CASLLINGGNEQFF | TGTGCCAGCCTTTTGATAAACGGGGGCAATGAGCAGTTCTTC
TRBJ2-2 | once | TRBV5-6 | 14 | . | CASSLGGRTGELFF | TGTGCCAGCAGCTTGGGGGGGCGCACCGGGGAGCTGTTTTTT
TRBJ2-3 | . | TRBV5-8 | 18 | . | CASSLSRGFGLTPDTQYF | TGTGCCAGCAGCTTGTCGAGAGGGTTCGGACTTACTCCGGATACGCAGTATTTT
TRBJ2-7 | . | TRBV4-3 | 15 | . | CASSQERDISYEQYF | TGCGCCAGCAGCCAAGAGAGGGACATATCCTACGAGCAGTACTTC
TRBJ1-1 | . | TRBV11-2 | 17 | . | CASSEGRGRGGDTEAFF | TGTGCCAGCAGCGAAGGGAGAGGGCGCGGAGGGGACACTGAAGCTTTCTTT
TRBJ1-1 | . | TRBV7-3 | 14 | . | CASSRSTANTEAFF | TGTGCCAGCAGTCGCTCAACAGCGAACACTGAAGCTTTCTTT
TRBJ1-1 | . | TRBV4-3 | 14 | . | CASSQQGWGTEAFF | TGCGCCAGCAGCCAACAGGGGTGGGGGACTGAAGCTTTCTTT
TRBJ2-2 | . | TRBV5-4 | 17 | TRBD2 | CASRPATSGTSTGELFF | TGTGCCAGCAGGCCTGCGACTAGCGGGACTTCCACCGGGGAGCTGTTTTTT
TRBJ2-7 | . | TRBV12-3/TRBV12-4 | 13 | TRBD2 | CASSSTGTSGVHF | TGTGCCAGCAGTTCCACCGGGACTAGCGGGGTACACTTC